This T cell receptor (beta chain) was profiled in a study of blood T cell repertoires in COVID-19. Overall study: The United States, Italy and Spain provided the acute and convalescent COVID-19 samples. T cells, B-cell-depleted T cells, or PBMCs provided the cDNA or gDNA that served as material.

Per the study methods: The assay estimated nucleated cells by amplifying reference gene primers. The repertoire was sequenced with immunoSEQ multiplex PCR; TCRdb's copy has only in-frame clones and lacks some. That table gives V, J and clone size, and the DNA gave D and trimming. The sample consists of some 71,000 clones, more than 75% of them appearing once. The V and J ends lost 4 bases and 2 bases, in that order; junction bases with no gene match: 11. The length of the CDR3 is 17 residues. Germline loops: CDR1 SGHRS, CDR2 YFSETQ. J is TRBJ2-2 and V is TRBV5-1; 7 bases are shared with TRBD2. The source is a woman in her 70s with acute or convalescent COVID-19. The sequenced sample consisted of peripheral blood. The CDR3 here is CASSPTSSGPNTGELFF. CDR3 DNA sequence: TGCGCCAGCAGCCCTACCTCTAGCGGCCCTAACACCGGGGAGCTGTTTTTT.